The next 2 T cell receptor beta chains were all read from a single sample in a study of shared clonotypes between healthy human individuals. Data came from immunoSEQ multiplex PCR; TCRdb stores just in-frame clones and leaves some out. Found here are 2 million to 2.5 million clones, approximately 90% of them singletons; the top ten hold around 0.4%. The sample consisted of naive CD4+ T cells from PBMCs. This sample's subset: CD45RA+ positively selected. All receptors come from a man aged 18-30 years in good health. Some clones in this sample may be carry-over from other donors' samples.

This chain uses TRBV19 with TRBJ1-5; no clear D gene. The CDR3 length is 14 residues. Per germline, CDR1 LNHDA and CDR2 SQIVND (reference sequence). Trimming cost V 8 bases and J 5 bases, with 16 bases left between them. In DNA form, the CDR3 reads TGTGCCAGTGGCCCCCAGCTCGGCTATCAGCCCCAGCATTTT. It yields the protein CASGPQLGYQPQHF. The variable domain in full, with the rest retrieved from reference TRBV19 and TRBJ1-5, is DGGITQSPKYLFRKEGQNVTLSCEQNLNHDAMYWYRQDPGQGLRLIYYSQIVNDFQKGDIAEGYSVSREKKESFPLTVTSAQKNPTAFYLCASGPQLGYQPQHFGDGTRLSIL.

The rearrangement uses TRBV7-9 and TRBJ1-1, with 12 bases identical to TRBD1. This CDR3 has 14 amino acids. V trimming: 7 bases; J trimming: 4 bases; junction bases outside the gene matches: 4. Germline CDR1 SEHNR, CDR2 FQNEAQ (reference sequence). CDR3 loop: CASTGQGAITEAFF. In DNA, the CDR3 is TGTGCCAGCACGGGACAGGGGGCGATCACTGAAGCTTTCTTT. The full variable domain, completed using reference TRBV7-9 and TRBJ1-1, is DTGVSQNPRHKITKRGQNVTFRCDPISEHNRLYWYRQTLGQGPEFLTYFQNEAQLEKSRLLSDRFSAERPKGSFSTLEIQRTEQGDSAMYLCASTGQGAITEAFFGQGTRLTVV.